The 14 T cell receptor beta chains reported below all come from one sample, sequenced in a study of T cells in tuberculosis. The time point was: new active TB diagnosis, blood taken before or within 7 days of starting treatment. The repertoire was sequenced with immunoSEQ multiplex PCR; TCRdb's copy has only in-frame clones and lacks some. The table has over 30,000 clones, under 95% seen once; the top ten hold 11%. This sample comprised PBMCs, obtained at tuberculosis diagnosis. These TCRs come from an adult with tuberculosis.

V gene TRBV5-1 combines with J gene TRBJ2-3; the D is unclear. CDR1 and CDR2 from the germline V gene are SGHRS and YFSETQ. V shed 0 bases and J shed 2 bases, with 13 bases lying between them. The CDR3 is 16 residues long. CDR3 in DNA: TGCGCCAGCAGCTTGGACCCCTCGCAGTTCACAGATACGCAGTATTTT. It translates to CASSLDPSQFTDTQYF.

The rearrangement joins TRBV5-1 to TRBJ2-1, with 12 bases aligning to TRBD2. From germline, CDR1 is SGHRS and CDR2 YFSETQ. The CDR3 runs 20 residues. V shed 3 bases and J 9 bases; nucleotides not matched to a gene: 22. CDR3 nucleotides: TGCGCCAGCAGCTCGGCTTACCGGACTAGCGGGATCAGGCAACGAAGTGAGCAGTTCTTC. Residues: CASSSAYRTSGIRQRSEQFF.

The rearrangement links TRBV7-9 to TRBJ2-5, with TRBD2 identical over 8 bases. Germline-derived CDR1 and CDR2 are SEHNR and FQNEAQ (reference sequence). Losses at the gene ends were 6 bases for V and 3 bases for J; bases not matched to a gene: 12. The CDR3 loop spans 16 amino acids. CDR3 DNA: TGTGCCAGCAGACCCCCCGGGGCGGGACTAGAAGAGACCCAGTACTTC. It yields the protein CASRPPGAGLEETQYF.

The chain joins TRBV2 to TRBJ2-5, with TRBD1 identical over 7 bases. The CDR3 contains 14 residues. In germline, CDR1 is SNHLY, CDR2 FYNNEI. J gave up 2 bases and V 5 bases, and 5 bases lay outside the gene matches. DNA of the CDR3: TGTGCCAGCAGTAGACAGGGCCCACAAGAGACCCAGTACTTC. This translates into CASSRQGPQETQYF.

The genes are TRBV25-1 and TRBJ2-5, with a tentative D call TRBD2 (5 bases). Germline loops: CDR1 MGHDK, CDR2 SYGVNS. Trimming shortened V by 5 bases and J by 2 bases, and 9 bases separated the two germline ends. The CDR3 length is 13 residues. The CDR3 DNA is TGTGCCAGCAGTCCAGCGGTACAAGAGACCCAGTACTTC. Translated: CASSPAVQETQYF.

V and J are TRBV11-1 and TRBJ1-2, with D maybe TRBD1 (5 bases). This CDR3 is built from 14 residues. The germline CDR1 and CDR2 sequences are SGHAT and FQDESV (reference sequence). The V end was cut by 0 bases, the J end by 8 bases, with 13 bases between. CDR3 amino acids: CASSLALGGRGYTF. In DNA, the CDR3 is TGTGCCAGCAGCTTAGCGCTCGGGGGACGAGGCTACACCTTC.

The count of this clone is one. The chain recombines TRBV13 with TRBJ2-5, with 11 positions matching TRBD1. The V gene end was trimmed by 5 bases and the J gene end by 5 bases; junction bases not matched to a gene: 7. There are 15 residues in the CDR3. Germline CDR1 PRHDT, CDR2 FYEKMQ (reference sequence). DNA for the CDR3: TGTGCCAGCAGCGCCGGACAGGGGGCAGGGGAGACCCAGTACTTC. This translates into CASSAGQGAGETQYF.

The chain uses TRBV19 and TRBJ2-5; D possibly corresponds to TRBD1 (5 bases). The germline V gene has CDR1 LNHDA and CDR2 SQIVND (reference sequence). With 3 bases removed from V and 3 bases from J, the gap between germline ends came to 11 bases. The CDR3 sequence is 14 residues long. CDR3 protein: CASSILGREETQYF. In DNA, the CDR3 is TGTGCCAGTAGTATTCTGGGCAGGGAAGAGACCCAGTACTTC.

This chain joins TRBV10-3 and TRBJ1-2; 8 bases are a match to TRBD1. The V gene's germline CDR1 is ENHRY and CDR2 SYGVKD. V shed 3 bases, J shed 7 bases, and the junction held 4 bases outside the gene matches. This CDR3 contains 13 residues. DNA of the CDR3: TGTGCCATCAGTGATGGCAGGGGGCCTGGCTACACCTTC. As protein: CAISDGRGPGYTF.

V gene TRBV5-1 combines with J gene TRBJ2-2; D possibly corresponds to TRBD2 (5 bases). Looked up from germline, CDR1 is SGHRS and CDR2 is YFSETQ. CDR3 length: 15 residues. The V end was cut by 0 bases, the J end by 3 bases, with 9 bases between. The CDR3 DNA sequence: TGCGCCAGCAGCTTGGTTTGGGGAGACACCGGGGAGCTGTTTTTT. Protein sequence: CASSLVWGDTGELFF.

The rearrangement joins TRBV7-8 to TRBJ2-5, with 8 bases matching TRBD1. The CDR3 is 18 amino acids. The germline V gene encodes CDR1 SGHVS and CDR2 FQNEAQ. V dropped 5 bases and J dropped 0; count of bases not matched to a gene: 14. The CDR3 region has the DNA TGTGCCAGCAGCCCTTTGAGGCAGGGGGCGGCGAACCAAGAGACCCAGTACTTC. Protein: CASSPLRQGAANQETQYF.

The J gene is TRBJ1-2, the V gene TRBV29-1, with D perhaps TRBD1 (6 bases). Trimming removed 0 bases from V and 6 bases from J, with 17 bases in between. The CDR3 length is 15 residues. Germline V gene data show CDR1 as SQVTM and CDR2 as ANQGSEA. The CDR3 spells CSVEDTWTDFNGYTF. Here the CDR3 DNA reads TGCAGCGTTGAAGATACCTGGACAGATTTTAATGGCTACACCTTC.

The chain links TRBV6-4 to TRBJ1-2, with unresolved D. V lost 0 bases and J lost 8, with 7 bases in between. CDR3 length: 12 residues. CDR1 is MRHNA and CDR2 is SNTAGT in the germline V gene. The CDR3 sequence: CASSDSTGGYTF. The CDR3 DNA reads TGTGCCAGCAGTGACTCGACGGGGGGCTACACCTTC.

Here the CDR3 reads CAWTSSPGGSYEQYF. The CDR3 DNA is TGTGCCTGGACATCCAGCCCCGGAGGTTCCTACGAGCAGTACTTC. This rearrangement joins TRBV30 to TRBJ2-7, with a possible D match to TRBD2 (5 bases). From germline, CDR1 is GTSNPN and CDR2 SVGIG (reference sequence). Trimming pared 4 bases from V and 1 base from J, leaving 17 bases between. This CDR3 spans 15 amino acids.